This T cell receptor (beta chain) came from a study of PD-1 blockade in classical Hodgkin lymphoma. Generated by immunoSEQ multiplex PCR, the TCRdb table keeps only in-frame clones and is missing some. The profile shows some 11,000 clones, roughly 80% of them singletons. This CDR3 spans 18 amino acids. The V segment lost 2 bases and the J segment 6 bases; nucleotides outside the gene matches: 16. Germline V lookup: CDR1 SGHAT, CDR2 FQDESV (reference sequence). As to time point: cycle 4 day 1 (C4D1), after 6 weeks of nivolumab. With no exception, relapse followed autologous stem cell transplantation in all patients, and brentuximab vedotin exposure varied. Magnetic negative selection was used to purify CD4+ T cells from PBMCs that had been thawed. This clone was seen just once. Its specificity is unknown. Findings of the study overall: There remain no defined causes for the repertoire differences, which possibly reflect disease activity or prior therapy. By C4D1 there was a significant rise in CD4+ TCR diversity but not in CD8+ TCR diversity.

The chain joins TRBV11-1 to TRBJ2-1; 7 bases are a match to TRBD1. The TCR sequence derives from a human donor with classical Hodgkin lymphoma. The specimen comprised CD4+ T cells from blood, sampled before the fourth cycle of nivolumab. CDR3 in amino acids: CASSLSSSRLGQINEQFF. The CDR3 DNA follows: TGTGCCAGCAGCTTAAGTAGTTCCAGACTGGGACAGATCAATGAGCAGTTCTTC.